A single sample gave rise to the 2 T cell receptor beta chains below, sequenced in a study of control samples from healthy donors and cancer patients. Produced via immunoSEQ multiplex PCR; TCRdb's table is partial and in-frame only. The sample includes approximately 100,000 clones, roughly 91% of them seen just once. Specimen: blood. Source of these receptors: a man younger than 45 in good health.

The rearrangement links TRBV3-1 (or the pseudogene TRBV3-2) to TRBJ1-4; 7 bases map to TRBD1. The germline CDR1 and CDR2 sequences are LGHDT and YNNKEL (reference sequence). This CDR3 has 14 residues. The trim removed 2 bases at V and 8 bases at J, leaving 5 bases unmatched. The CDR3 nucleotides are TGTGCCAGCAGCCAATCCCAGGGGGGAGAAAAACTGTTTTTT. This sequence encodes CASSQSQGGEKLFF.

This chain connects TRBV5-1 to TRBJ2-2, with 7 bases matching TRBD2. After removal of 7 bases from V and 0 bases from J, the junction contained 9 bases not matched to a gene. Looked up from germline, CDR1 is SGHRS and CDR2 is YFSETQ. The CDR3 extends over 16 amino acids. DNA for the CDR3: TGCGCCAGCGAACCAGGGAGCGGGACGAACACCGGGGAGCTGTTTTTT. It translates to CASEPGSGTNTGELFF.